One and the same sample provided the 5 T cell receptor beta chains below, sequenced in a study of spatial heterogeneity in lung cancer. TCRdb re-derived calls from the 5' RACE reads in MiXCR, one entry per CDR3 protein. The sample has more than 65,000 distinct CDR3 sequences, over 9.5% seen once. Time point here: sample taken at primary tumor resection. The study sequenced unsorted whole RNA from tumor, nontumor lung or frozen PBMC. Sample: PBMCs, taken at surgery. The origin of the receptors is a male donor with early-stage non-small cell lung cancer.

This clonotype turned up a few times. The gene calls are TRBV20-1 and TRBJ2-3, with D possibly being TRBD2 (5 bases). The CDR3 sequence is 10 residues long. V gave up 6 bases and J gave up 4 bases, with 5 bases separating them. Germline CDR1 DFQATT, CDR2 SNEGSKA (reference sequence). The CDR3 here is CSAGADTQYF. The DNA of the CDR3 is TGCAGTGCGGGAGCAGATACGCAGTATTTT.

There are many counts of this clonotype. The rearrangement links TRBV2 to TRBJ2-3; TRBD2 aligns across 8 bases. Germline CDR1 and CDR2: SNHLY and FYNNEI. V shed 3 bases and J 6 bases; nucleotides not matched to a gene: 5. CDR3 length: 14 amino acids. CDR3 DNA sequence: TGTGCCAGCAGTGATTCGAGCGGGAGTGATACGCAGTATTTT. This sequence encodes CASSDSSGSDTQYF.

The table lists this clonotype with a few counts. The chain is built from TRBV12-3 or TRBV12-4 and TRBJ1-1; D remains unclear. This CDR3 has 14 residues. V lost 1 base, J lost 6 bases, and 12 bases lay in between. This chain's CDR3 is CASSLVRTDAEAFF. CDR3 coding DNA: TGTGCCAGCAGTTTAGTCCGAACAGACGCTGAAGCTTTCTTT.

This clonotype was seen repeatedly, ten times or more. The chain links TRBV5-1 to TRBJ1-1; perhaps TRBD1 as D (5 bases). Germline-derived CDR1 and CDR2 are SGHRS and YFSETQ. CDR3 size: 16 residues. V was cut by 0 bases and J by 0 bases, with 12 bases left in between. The CDR3 region has the DNA TGCGCCAGCAGCTTGGAGACAGCGCTTATGAACACTGAAGCTTTCTTT. Translated, it gives CASSLETALMNTEAFF.

The chain couples TRBV19 to TRBJ1-5; D may be TRBD1 (6 bases). From germline, CDR1 is LNHDA and CDR2 SQIVND (reference sequence). V was clipped by 5 bases and J by 4 bases, with 15 bases between them. This CDR3 is built from 15 residues. The CDR3: CASSRRQVINQPQHF. In DNA form, the CDR3 reads TGTGCCAGTAGTCGTCGACAGGTGATTAATCAGCCCCAGCATTTT.